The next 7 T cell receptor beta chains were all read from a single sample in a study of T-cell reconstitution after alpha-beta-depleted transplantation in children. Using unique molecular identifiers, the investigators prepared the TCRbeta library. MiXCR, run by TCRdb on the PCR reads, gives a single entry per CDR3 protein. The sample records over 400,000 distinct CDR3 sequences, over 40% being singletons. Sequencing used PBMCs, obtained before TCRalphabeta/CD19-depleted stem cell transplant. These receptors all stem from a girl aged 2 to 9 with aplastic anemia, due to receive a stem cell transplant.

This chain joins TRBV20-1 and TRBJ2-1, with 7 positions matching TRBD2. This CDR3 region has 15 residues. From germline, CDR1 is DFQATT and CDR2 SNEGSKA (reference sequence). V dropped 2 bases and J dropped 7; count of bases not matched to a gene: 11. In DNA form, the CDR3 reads TGCAGTGCTAGAACCCCGGGAGGAAATTTGAATGAGCAGTTCTTC. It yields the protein CSARTPGGNLNEQFF.

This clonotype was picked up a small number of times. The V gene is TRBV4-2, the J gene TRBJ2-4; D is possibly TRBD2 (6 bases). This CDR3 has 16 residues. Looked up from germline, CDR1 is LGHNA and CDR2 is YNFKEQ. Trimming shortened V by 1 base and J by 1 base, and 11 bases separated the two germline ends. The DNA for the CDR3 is TGTGCCAGCAGCCAAGCCGGGACTGGGGCCAAAAACATTCAGTACTTC. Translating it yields CASSQAGTGAKNIQYF.

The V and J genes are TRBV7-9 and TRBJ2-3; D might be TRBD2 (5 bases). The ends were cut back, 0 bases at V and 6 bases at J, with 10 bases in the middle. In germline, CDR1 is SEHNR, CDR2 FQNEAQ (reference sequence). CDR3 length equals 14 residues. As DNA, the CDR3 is TGTGCCAGCAGCTTAGCTACCCTAGCTGATACGCAGTATTTT. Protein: CASSLATLADTQYF.

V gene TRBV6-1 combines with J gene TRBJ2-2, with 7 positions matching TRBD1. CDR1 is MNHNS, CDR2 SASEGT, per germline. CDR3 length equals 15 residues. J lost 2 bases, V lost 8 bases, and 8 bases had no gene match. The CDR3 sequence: CASYPRGSNTGELFF. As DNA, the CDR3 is TGTGCCAGCTACCCCAGGGGGTCAAACACCGGGGAGCTGTTTTTT.

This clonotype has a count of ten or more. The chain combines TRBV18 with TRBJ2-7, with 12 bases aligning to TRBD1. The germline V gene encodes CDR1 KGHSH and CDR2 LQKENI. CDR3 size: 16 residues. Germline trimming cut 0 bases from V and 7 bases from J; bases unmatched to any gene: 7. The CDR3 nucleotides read TGTGCCAGCTCACCACCTCCGGGACAGGGGGCTAGAGAGCAGTACTTC. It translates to CASSPPPGQGAREQYF.

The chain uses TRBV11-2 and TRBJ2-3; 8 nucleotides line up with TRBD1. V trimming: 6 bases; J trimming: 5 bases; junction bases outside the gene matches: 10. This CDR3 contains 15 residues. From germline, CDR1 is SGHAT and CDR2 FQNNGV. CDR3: CASSKNRGRGDTQYF. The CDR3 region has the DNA TGTGCCAGCAGTAAGAACAGGGGGAGAGGAGATACGCAGTATTTT.

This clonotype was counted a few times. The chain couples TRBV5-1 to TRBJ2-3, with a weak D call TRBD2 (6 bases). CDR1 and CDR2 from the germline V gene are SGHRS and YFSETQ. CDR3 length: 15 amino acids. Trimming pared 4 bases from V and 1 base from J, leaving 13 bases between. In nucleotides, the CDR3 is TGCGCCAGCAGCAGTGGGGGAGGTGGCACAGATACGCAGTATTTT. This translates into CASSSGGGGTDTQYF.